Described below is a single TCR beta chain sequence and its context. The sample is drawn from a study of T cell repertoires in cytomegalovirus infection. Study-level background: Public TCR beta signatures were indicative of both CMV infection and a matching HLA type.

One entry per CDR3 protein, called by TCRdb with MiXCR from the reads. The profile shows about 320,000 distinct CDR3 sequences, 9% to 9.5% of them singletons. Germline CDR1 is KGHDR and CDR2 is SFDVKD. After removal of 0 bases from V and 4 bases from J, the junction contained 2 bases not matched to a gene. The CDR3 has 16 amino acids. This TCR was sampled from a human donor in good health (CMV status not recorded). Some clones in this sample may be carry-over from other donors' samples. Sequencing input: PBMCs. The chain recombines TRBV24-1 with TRBJ2-3, with 11 bases that match TRBD1. The CDR3 DNA reads TGTGCCACCAGTGATTTGCCGGGACAGGGGGCAGATACGCAGTATTTT. Its protein is CATSDLPGQGADTQYF.